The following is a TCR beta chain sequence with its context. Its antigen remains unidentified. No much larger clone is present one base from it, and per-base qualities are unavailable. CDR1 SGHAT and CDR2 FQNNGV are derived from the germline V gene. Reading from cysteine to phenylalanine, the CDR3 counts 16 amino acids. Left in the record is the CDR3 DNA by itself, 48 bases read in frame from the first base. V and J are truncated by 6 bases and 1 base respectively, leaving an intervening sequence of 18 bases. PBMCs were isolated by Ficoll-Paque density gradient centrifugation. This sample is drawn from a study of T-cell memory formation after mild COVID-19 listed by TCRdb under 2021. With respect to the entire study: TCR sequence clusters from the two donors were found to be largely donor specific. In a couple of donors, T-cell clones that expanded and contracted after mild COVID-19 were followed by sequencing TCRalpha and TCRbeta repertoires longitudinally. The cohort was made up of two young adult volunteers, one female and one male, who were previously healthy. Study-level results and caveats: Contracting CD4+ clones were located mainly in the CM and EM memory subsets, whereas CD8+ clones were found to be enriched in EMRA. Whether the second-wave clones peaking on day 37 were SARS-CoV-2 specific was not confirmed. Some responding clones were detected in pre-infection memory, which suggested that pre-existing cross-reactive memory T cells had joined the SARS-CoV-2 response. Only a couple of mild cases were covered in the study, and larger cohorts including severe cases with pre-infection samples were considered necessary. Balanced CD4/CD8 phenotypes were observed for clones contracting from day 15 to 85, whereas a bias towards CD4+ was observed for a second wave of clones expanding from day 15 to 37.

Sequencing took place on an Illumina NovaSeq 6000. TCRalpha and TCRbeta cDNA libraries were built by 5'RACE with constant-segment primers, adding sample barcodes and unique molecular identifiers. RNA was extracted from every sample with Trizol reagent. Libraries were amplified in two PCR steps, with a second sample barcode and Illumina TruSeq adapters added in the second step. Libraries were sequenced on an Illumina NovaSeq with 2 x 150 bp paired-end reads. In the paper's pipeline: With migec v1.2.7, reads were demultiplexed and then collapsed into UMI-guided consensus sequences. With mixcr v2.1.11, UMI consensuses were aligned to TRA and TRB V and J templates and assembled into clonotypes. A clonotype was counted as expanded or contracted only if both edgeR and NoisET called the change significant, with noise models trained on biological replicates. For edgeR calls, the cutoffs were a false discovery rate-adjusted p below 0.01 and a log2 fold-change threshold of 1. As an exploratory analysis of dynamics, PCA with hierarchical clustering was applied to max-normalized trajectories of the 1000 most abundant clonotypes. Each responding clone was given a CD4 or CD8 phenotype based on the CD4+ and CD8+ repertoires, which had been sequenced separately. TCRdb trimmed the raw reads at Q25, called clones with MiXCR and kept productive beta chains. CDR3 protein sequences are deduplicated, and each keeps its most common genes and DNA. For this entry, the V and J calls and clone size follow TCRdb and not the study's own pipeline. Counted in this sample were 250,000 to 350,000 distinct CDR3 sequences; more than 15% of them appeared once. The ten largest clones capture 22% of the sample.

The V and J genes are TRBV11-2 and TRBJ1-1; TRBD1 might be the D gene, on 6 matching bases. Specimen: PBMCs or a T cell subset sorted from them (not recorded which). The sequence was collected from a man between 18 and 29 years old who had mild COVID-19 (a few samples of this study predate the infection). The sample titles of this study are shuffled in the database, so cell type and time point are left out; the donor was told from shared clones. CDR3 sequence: CASRDSWGGRNTEAFF. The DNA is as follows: TGTGCCAGCAGGGACAGTTGGGGAGGGCGGAACACTGAAGCTTTCTTT.